This paragraph reports one T cell receptor beta chain. Its antigen is unidentified. The PCR had 60 Vbeta and 13 Jbeta primers. The data were produced by immunoSEQ multiplex PCR, yet TCRdb's version contains in-frame clones alone and is incomplete. The repertoire table contains 150,000 to 250,000 clones. This record belongs to a study of cytomegalovirus exposure and HLA in healthy donors. Study-level information: Genotyping showed 81% of about 370 donors falling in the Caucasian-associated ancestry cluster. Study results and caveats: The authors later found most CMV-associated TCR beta chains appeared HLA-restricted. A later analysis found TCR association rates differed by HLA locus, highest for DRB1 and lowest for HLA-C. The likely explanation for a cluster of highly shared sequence variants was sequencing artifact.

The germline V and J ends were trimmed by 2 bases and 3 bases, with 11 bases remaining between them. CDR3 length equals 14 residues. Germline V gene data show CDR1 as MNHEY and CDR2 as SMNVEV (reference sequence). Sequencing was carried out using PBMCs. The sequence was collected from a boy between 5 and 17 years old in good health and CMV-seronegative. This chain connects TRBV27 to TRBJ2-7, with D possibly being TRBD1 (6 bases). CDR3 sequence (DNA): TGTGCCAGCAGTTTAACAGGGAAAGGCTACGAGCAGTACTTC. Translating it yields CASSLTGKGYEQYF.